Described below is a single T cell receptor (beta chain) sequence and its context. Its matching antigen is unknown. The entry originates in a study of cytomegalovirus exposure and HLA in healthy donors. Study-wide points: Immune exposure was documented only through CMV serostatus.

With 0 bases removed from V and 3 bases from J, the gap between germline ends came to 21 bases. CDR1 and CDR2 from the germline V gene are ENHRY and SYGVKD. The length of the CDR3 is 19 residues. PCR used 60 Vbeta primers and 13 Jbeta primers. Assay: immunoSEQ multiplex PCR; the TCRdb copy retains only in-frame clones and omits some. The sample lists around 40,000 clones, 55% to 75% occurring once. This chain joins TRBV10-3 and TRBJ1-5, with a tentative D call TRBD1 (5 bases). The clonotype was recovered from a man aged 45 to 65 in good health and CMV-seropositive. Sequences were obtained from PBMCs. The CDR3 DNA sequence: TGTGCCATCAGTGAGTCGTACTTGACAGATCCTGCCGTCAATCAGCCCCAGCATTTT. The encoded protein is CAISESYLTDPAVNQPQHF.